A single T cell receptor beta chain is shown here with its context. CDR1 and CDR2 from the germline V gene are MNHEY and SMNVEV (reference sequence). V trimming: 7 bases; J trimming: 9 bases; junction bases outside the gene matches: 14. There are 15 residues in the CDR3. Researchers ran the PCR with 60 Vbeta and 13 Jbeta primers. Some clones are missing from TCRdb's copy, which holds only in-frame ones; the method was immunoSEQ multiplex PCR. Among 150,000 to 200,000 clones listed, 75% to 85% were seen once. This specimen comes from a study of cytomegalovirus exposure and HLA in healthy donors. Study at large: Early released data comprised about 90 million unique TCRs from HLA-typed donors.

The chain recombines TRBV27 with TRBJ2-1; 8 nucleotides line up with TRBD2. This TCR derives from a man in his forties or fifties in good health and CMV-seropositive. The sample comprised PBMCs. The CDR3 loop is CASTLVGGLVSEQFF. The CDR3 DNA sequence: TGTGCCAGCACCCTAGTGGGGGGACTAGTTTCTGAGCAGTTCTTC.